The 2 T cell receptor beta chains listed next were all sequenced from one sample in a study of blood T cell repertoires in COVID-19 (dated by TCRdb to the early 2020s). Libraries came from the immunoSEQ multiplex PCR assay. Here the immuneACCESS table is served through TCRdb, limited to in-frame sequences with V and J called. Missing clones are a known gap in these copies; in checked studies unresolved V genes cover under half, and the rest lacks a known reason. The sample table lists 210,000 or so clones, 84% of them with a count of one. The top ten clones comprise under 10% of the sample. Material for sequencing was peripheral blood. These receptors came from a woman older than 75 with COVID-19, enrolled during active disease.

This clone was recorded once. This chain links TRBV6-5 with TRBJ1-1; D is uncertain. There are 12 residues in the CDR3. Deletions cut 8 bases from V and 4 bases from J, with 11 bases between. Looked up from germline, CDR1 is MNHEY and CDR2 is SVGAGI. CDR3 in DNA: TGTGCCAGCGGGTCTCTAGGCACTGAAGCTTTCTTT. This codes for CASGSLGTEAFF.

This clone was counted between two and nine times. The CDR3 spells CASGYGQGGNEKLFF. The CDR3 DNA is TGTGCTAGTGGTTATGGACAGGGAGGTAATGAAAAACTGTTTTTT. This chain connects TRBV12-5 to TRBJ1-4; the match to TRBD1 covers 8 bases. CDR3 length equals 15 residues. Per the germline V gene, CDR1 is LGHNT and CDR2 is FRNRAP. V was pared by 4 bases and J by 4 bases, with 5 bases of the junction left unmatched.